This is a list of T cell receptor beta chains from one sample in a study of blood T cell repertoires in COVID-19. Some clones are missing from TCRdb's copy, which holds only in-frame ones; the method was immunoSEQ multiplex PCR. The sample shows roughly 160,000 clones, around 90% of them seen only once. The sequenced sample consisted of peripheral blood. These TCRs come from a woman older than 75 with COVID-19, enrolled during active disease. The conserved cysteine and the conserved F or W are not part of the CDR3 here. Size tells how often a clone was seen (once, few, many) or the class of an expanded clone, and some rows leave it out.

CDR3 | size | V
ASSLNRGYTEAF | . | TRBV5-8
ASSLTEVNGYT | . | TRBV7-9
ASSLGLLTGELF | . | TRBV7-3
AINNRGLNTEAF | . | TRBV10-3
ASSDMRNTEAF | . | TRBV6-1
ASSTTGGKTEAF | . | TRBV19
ASSSGAGYNEQF | . | TRBV19
ASSQTNRANQPQH | . | TRBV4-3
ASSSQRGRSYEQY | . | TRBV28
ASSLDRPYGYT | . | TRBV5-1
ASSLGSGQVEVQY | . | TRBV11-2
ASSRGTGGDYEQY | . | TRBV4-3
SASRGTSLNEQF | once | TRBV20-1
ASSPGGSQPQH | . | TRBV6-2/TRBV6-3
ASAGGNEKLF | once | TRBV7-6
ASRASGGGGYGYT | . | TRBV27